The 22 T cell receptor beta chains below were found in one sample sequenced in a study of neoadjuvant nivolumab and ipilimumab in lung cancer. Generated by immunoSEQ multiplex PCR, the TCRdb table keeps only in-frame clones and is missing some. The profile covers 5,100 or so clones, with about 73% appearing a single time and approximately 10% taken by the ten largest. The material sequenced was tumor tissue, taken after neoadjuvant nivolumab, alone or with ipilimumab, at or shortly before surgery. The source of these receptors is an adult with non-small cell lung cancer.

The rearrangement uses TRBV29-1 and TRBJ2-1, with 9 bases aligning to TRBD1. V lost 7 bases, J lost 7 bases, and 17 bases stayed unmatched. Germline V gene sequence: CDR1 SQVTM, CDR2 ANQGSEA. The CDR3 runs 16 residues. CDR3 nucleotides: TGCAGCGGGAGCAAGGGGGGGACAGGGATAGATAATGAGCAGTTCTTC. It encodes CSGSKGGTGIDNEQFF.

This clone turned up a few times. The gene calls are TRBV5-6 and TRBJ1-2; D unclear. Trimming took off 0 bases at V and 3 bases at J, with 12 bases between the two ends. Germline values: CDR1 SGHDT, CDR2 YYEEEE. The CDR3 runs 15 residues. The CDR3 protein is CASSLDGLLYYGYTF. CDR3 DNA sequence: TGTGCCAGCAGCTTGGACGGTTTACTTTACTATGGCTACACCTTC. The full variable domain, in which reference TRBV5-6 and TRBJ1-2 provide the parts outside the CDR3, is DAGVTQSPTHLIKTRGQQVTLRCSPKSGHDTVSWYQQALGQGPQFIFQYYEEEERQRGNFPDRFSGHQFPNYSSELNVNALLLGDSALYLCASSLDGLLYYGYTFGSGTRLTVV.

This chain links TRBV4-3 with TRBJ1-6; perhaps TRBD1 as D (5 bases). The CDR3 spans 15 residues. V lost 1 base and J lost 7, with 11 bases in between. Germline CDR1 is LGHNA and CDR2 is YSLEER. In DNA form, the CDR3 reads TGCGCCAGCAGCCAAGTCCGTGAGGGGAATTCACCCCTCCACTTT. This sequence encodes CASSQVREGNSPLHF.

V usage is TRBV28 and J usage is TRBJ2-3, with 9 bases that match TRBD1. The J segment lost 1 base and the V segment lost 4 bases, leaving 0 bases of the junction unmatched. The CDR3 contains 14 residues. Per germline, CDR1 MDHEN and CDR2 SYDVKM. CDR3 sequence reads: CASSYRGRTDTQYF. CDR3 nucleotides: TGTGCCAGCAGTTACAGGGGGCGCACAGATACGCAGTATTTT.

V and J are TRBV5-1 and TRBJ1-1; 9 nucleotides line up with TRBD1. This CDR3 spans 14 amino acids. J gave up 5 bases and V 3 bases, and 5 bases lay outside the gene matches. The germline gives CDR1 SGHRS, CDR2 YFSETQ. This chain's CDR3 is CASSSTGTGTEAFF. The CDR3 DNA sequence: TGCGCCAGCAGCTCGACCGGGACAGGGACTGAAGCTTTCTTT.

V usage is TRBV5-6 and J usage is TRBJ1-2; D uncertain. The V end was cut by 0 bases, the J end by 4 bases, with 7 bases between. This CDR3 has 13 residues. Germline V gene lookup returns CDR1 SGHDT and CDR2 YYEEEE. Written as DNA, the CDR3 is TGTGCCAGCAGCTTGGCGGGGTCCTATGGCTACACCTTC. This sequence encodes CASSLAGSYGYTF.

This chain joins TRBV7-8 and TRBJ1-2; no firm D call. Germline V gene data show CDR1 as SGHVS and CDR2 as FQNEAQ. V shed 1 base and J shed 3 bases, with 9 bases lying between them. The CDR3 sequence is 14 residues long. The CDR3 DNA follows: TGTGCCAGCAGCTTAGTGGGCGCCGACTATGGCTACACCTTC. Translation gives CASSLVGADYGYTF.

This clone was seen a few times. V and J are TRBV6-6 and TRBJ2-5, with 11 bases matching TRBD1. V trimming: 7 bases; J trimming: 3 bases; junction bases outside the gene matches: 4. This CDR3 comprises 14 residues. Germline V gene sequence: CDR1 MNHNY, CDR2 SVGAGI (reference sequence). CDR3: CASTPGQGEETQYF. DNA of the CDR3: TGTGCCAGCACACCGGGACAGGGGGAAGAGACCCAGTACTTC.

The chain combines TRBV5-1 with TRBJ1-6; no firm D call. The CDR3 extends over 11 amino acids. CDR1 is SGHRS, CDR2 YFSETQ, per germline. Trimming took off 5 bases at V and 14 bases at J, with 11 bases between the two ends. The CDR3 protein is CASRAAKALHF. The DNA of the CDR3 is TGCGCCAGCAGAGCGGCGAAGGCCCTCCACTTT.

This chain links TRBV19 with TRBJ1-1; D unresolved. Germline CDR1 LNHDA, CDR2 SQIVND (reference sequence). V lost 7 bases and J lost 1, with 10 bases in between. CDR3 length: 13 residues. This chain's CDR3 is CASTLTQNTEAFF. CDR3 bases: TGTGCCAGTACCCTGACCCAGAACACTGAAGCTTTCTTT.

V and J are TRBV7-2 and TRBJ2-2; a possible D gene is TRBD1 (5 bases). The ends were cut back, 4 bases at V and 5 bases at J, with 11 bases in the middle. Germline CDR1 SGHTA, CDR2 FQGNSA. CDR3 length: 14 residues. CDR3: CASSWLQGTGELFF. DNA for the CDR3: TGTGCCAGCAGCTGGCTCCAGGGAACCGGGGAGCTGTTTTTT.

V and J are TRBV25-1 and TRBJ2-1, with 7 bases that match TRBD2. The junction had 8 bases not matched to a gene; V was cut back by 10 bases and J by 2 bases. This CDR3 spans 14 amino acids. From germline, CDR1 is MGHDK and CDR2 SYGVNS. The CDR3 nucleotides read TGTGCCACCTTCCCGGGAGGACCCTACAATGAGCAGTTCTTC. Its translation: CATFPGGPYNEQFF.

The CDR3 sequence: CASSLTPGTATQYF. The CDR3, as DNA: TGTGCCAGCTCACTTACCCCGGGCACCGCTACGCAGTATTTT. The chain combines TRBV18 with TRBJ2-3; D is unclear. V shed 4 bases and J shed 8 bases, with 16 bases lying between them. This CDR3 has 14 residues. The germline V gene has CDR1 KGHSH and CDR2 LQKENI.

The gene calls are TRBV5-4 and TRBJ1-1, with D uncertain. CDR1 is SGHNT, CDR2 YYREEE, per germline (reference sequence). The CDR3 totals 13 residues. V dropped 3 bases and J dropped 2 bases, with 8 bases sitting between them. The CDR3 region has the DNA TGTGCCAGCAGCTCCCCTCTCAACACTGAAGCTTTCTTT. Translated, it gives CASSSPLNTEAFF.

This sequence joins TRBV5-1 and TRBJ1-3; D unresolved. Trimming removed 3 bases at V and 8 bases at J, with 12 bases between. Germline V gene lookup returns CDR1 SGHRS and CDR2 YFSETQ. CDR3 length: 13 residues. CDR3 sequence reads: CASSSNNPHTIYF. CDR3 coding DNA: TGCGCCAGCAGCTCCAATAATCCTCACACCATATATTTT.

This clone was seen only a few times. The chain links TRBV18 to TRBJ1-5, with D tentatively TRBD1 (6 bases). The germline gives CDR1 KGHSH, CDR2 LQKENI. CDR3 length equals 15 residues. V was clipped by 2 bases and J by 4 bases, with 12 bases between them. This CDR3 reads CASSPGMGANQPQHF. As DNA, the CDR3 is TGTGCCAGCTCACCAGGAATGGGGGCTAATCAGCCCCAGCATTTT. Together with reference TRBV18 and TRBJ1-5, the CDR3 gives the full variable domain: NAGVMQNPRHLVRRRGQEARLRCSPMKGHSHVYWYRQLPEEGLKFMVYLQKENIIDESGMPKERFSAEFPKEGPSILRIQQVVRGDSAAYFCASSPGMGANQPQHFGDGTRLSIL.

This sequence joins TRBV5-1 and TRBJ2-7; 7 bases are shared with TRBD1. Unmatched junction bases numbered 8, after V lost 4 bases and J lost 1 base. Germline V gives CDR1 SGHRS, CDR2 YFSETQ. The CDR3 has 15 amino acids. This CDR3 is CASSPQGGRSYEQYV. For the CDR3, the DNA is TGCGCCAGCAGCCCCCAAGGGGGCCGTTCCTACGAGCAGTACGTC.

The chain couples TRBV10-3 to TRBJ1-1; a weak D match, TRBD1 (5 bases). Trimming removed 8 bases from V and 3 bases from J, with 22 bases in between. The CDR3 runs 16 residues. Germline V lookup: CDR1 ENHRY, CDR2 SYGVKD. The CDR3: CAISRSRTQKDTEAFF. The DNA of the CDR3 is TGTGCCATCTCTAGATCAAGGACACAGAAGGACACTGAAGCTTTCTTT.

This chain connects TRBV28 to TRBJ1-4; D is uncertain. Trimming cost V 8 bases and J 0 bases, with 10 bases left between them. CDR3 length: 14 amino acids. From germline, CDR1 is MDHEN and CDR2 SYDVKM. CDR3 in DNA: TGTGCCAGCGGGCCCTGGGCAACTAATGAAAAACTGTTTTTT. This gives the protein CASGPWATNEKLFF.

The J gene is TRBJ2-1, the V gene TRBV6-5; 8 positions agree with TRBD1. After removal of 2 bases from V and 1 base from J, the junction contained 1 base not matched to a gene. The CDR3 runs 15 residues. From germline, CDR1 is MNHEY and CDR2 SVGAGI. CDR3 loop: CASSYTGGSYNEQFF. CDR3 nucleotide sequence: TGTGCCAGCAGTTACACAGGGGGGTCCTACAATGAGCAGTTCTTC.

This clone was found once. Within the sample, other DNA sequences also encode this same CDR3. This chain connects TRBV11-2 to TRBJ2-7; D not certain. With 1 base removed from V and 4 bases from J, the gap between germline ends came to 14 bases. This CDR3 spans 15 amino acids. The germline V gene encodes CDR1 SGHAT and CDR2 FQNNGV. CDR3 in DNA: TGTGCCAGCAGCTTAGGGTCTGGGTCGCCATACGAGCAGTACTTC. Protein product: CASSLGSGSPYEQYF.

This clone was seen a handful of times. V and J are TRBV27 and TRBJ1-1, with a possible D match to TRBD1 (6 bases). Trimming cost V 5 bases and J 7 bases, with 17 bases left between them. The germline V gene has CDR1 MNHEY and CDR2 SMNVEV (reference sequence). This CDR3 is 14 amino acids long. CDR3 region: CASSPPLARGEAFF. In DNA, the CDR3 is TGTGCCAGCAGTCCCCCATTGGCCAGGGGTGAAGCTTTCTTT.